The 27 T cell receptor beta chains below all came from one sample that was sequenced in a study of cytomegalovirus exposure and HLA in healthy donors. A multiplex PCR was run with 60 Vbeta primers and 13 Jbeta primers. Some clones are missing from TCRdb's copy, which holds only in-frame ones; the method was immunoSEQ multiplex PCR. Its table lists 150,000 to 200,000 clones. The material sequenced was PBMCs. The receptors shown here come from a woman aged 18 to 35 in good health and CMV-seropositive.

The rearrangement joins TRBV6-5 to TRBJ2-2, with 7 bases matching TRBD2. The CDR3 runs to 11 residues. Germline V gene data show CDR1 as MNHEY and CDR2 as SVGAGI. With 6 bases clipped from V and 13 bases from J, the junction kept 5 bases outside the gene matches. CDR3 nucleotide sequence: TGTGCCAGCAGCCCGGGACTACGGCTGTTTTTT. This codes for CASSPGLRLFF.

V is TRBV9 and J is TRBJ2-4; D is perhaps TRBD2 (6 bases). From germline, CDR1 is SGDLS and CDR2 YYNGEE. The CDR3 has 14 residues. With 0 bases removed from V and 7 bases from J, the gap between germline ends came to 11 bases. As DNA, the CDR3 is TGTGCCAGCAGCGTAGCTCCGGAGGGGAACATTCAGTACTTC. This codes for CASSVAPEGNIQYF.

The DNA of the CDR3 is TGTGCCACCAGCAGAGATTTAACTAGCAGCAATGAGCAGTTCTTC. It specifies CATSRDLTSSNEQFF. The rearrangement uses TRBV15 and TRBJ2-1; the D gene is possibly TRBD2 (6 bases). V gave up 0 bases and J gave up 6 bases, with 12 bases separating them. The CDR3 runs to 15 residues. Looked up from germline, CDR1 is LNHNV and CDR2 is YYDKDF (reference sequence).

The V and J genes are TRBV6-5 and TRBJ2-7; possible D gene TRBD1, 6 bases. CDR1 MNHEY and CDR2 SVGAGI come from the germline V gene. CDR3 length: 14 residues. V lost 3 bases and J 3 bases, leaving 12 bases between the germline ends. The CDR3 bases are TGTGCCAGCAGTTATACCAGGGGAAGCTACGAGCAGTACTTC. Protein sequence: CASSYTRGSYEQYF.

The chain carries TRBV5-1 and TRBJ2-1; 11 bases fit TRBD1. Germline assignment: CDR1 SGHRS and CDR2 YFSETQ. This CDR3 region has 17 residues. After removal of 3 bases from V and 2 bases from J, the junction contained 7 bases not matched to a gene. The CDR3 is CASSSGGQGGPYNEQFF. In DNA form, the CDR3 reads TGCGCCAGCAGCTCGGGGGGACAGGGGGGCCCCTACAATGAGCAGTTCTTC.

The chain is built from TRBV19 and TRBJ2-7; TRBD2 might be the D (6 bases). The V and J ends lost 5 bases and 2 bases respectively, with 16 bases between them. Germline CDR1 reads LNHDA; CDR2 reads SQIVND (reference sequence). The CDR3 contains 15 residues. The CDR3 sequence is CASSSTLPGAYEQYF. In DNA form, the CDR3 reads TGTGCCAGTAGTTCGACACTCCCGGGGGCCTACGAGCAGTACTTC.

The V call is TRBV6-1, the J call TRBJ2-7, with 8 bases that match TRBD1. Germline V gives CDR1 MNHNS, CDR2 SASEGT. V was clipped by 6 bases and J by 6 bases; unmatched bases: 10. The CDR3 covers 14 residues. CDR3 nucleotide sequence: TGTGCCAGCAGCTGGACAGGGTCGGGCTCCGAGCAGTACTTC. It is translated as CASSWTGSGSEQYF.

In DNA, the CDR3 is TGTGCCAGCAGCCCCCTAGGGGGTATTAATGAAAAACTGTTTTTT. It specifies CASSPLGGINEKLFF. The chain carries TRBV5-5 and TRBJ1-4, with D tentatively TRBD1 (6 bases). Germline V gene lookup returns CDR1 SGHKS and CDR2 YYEKEE (reference sequence). V lost 4 bases and J lost 4, with 14 bases in between. The CDR3 spans 15 residues. The full variable domain, with the rest looked up from reference TRBV5-5 and TRBJ1-4, is DAGVTQSPTHLIKTRGQQVTLRCSPISGHKSVSWYQQVLGQGPQFIFQYYEKEERGRGNFPDRFSARQFPNYSSELNVNALLLGDSALYLCASSPLGGINEKLFFGSGTQLSVL.

The rearrangement links TRBV9 to TRBJ2-5; 15 bases match TRBD2. V lost 4 bases and J lost 5; bases outside the gene matches: 6. The CDR3 totals 16 residues. Germline V lookup: CDR1 SGDLS, CDR2 YYNGEE. The CDR3 sequence: CASSPGLAGGQETQYF. DNA for the CDR3: TGTGCCAGCAGCCCGGGACTAGCGGGAGGTCAGGAGACCCAGTACTTC.

This chain connects TRBV5-1 to TRBJ1-2; tentative D call: TRBD1 (6 bases). V was trimmed by 4 bases and J by 8 bases, leaving 15 bases between them. This CDR3 has 13 residues. Per the germline V gene, CDR1 is SGHRS and CDR2 is YFSETQ. This CDR3 is CASSPIQGGGYTF. The CDR3 DNA is TGCGCCAGCAGCCCAATACAGGGTGGCGGCTACACCTTC.

V usage is TRBV6-1 and J usage is TRBJ1-2; 9 positions agree with TRBD1. CDR1 and CDR2 from the germline V gene are MNHNS and SASEGT. The V and J ends lost 6 bases and 7 bases, in that order; junction bases with no gene match: 12. This CDR3 region has 15 residues. The CDR3 DNA follows: TGTGCCAGCAGAACTCCGGGACAGGGCTCCGGTGGCTACACCTTC. Translation gives CASRTPGQGSGGYTF.

The chain is built from TRBV30 and TRBJ2-3, with 8 bases fitting TRBD2. The V segment lost 3 bases and the J segment 4 bases; nucleotides outside the gene matches: 6. This CDR3 has 14 amino acids. The germline V gene encodes CDR1 GTSNPN and CDR2 SVGIG (reference sequence). The CDR3 region has the DNA TGTGCCTGGAGAGCCCGGGGGGGGGCAGATACGCAGTATTTT. It encodes CAWRARGGADTQYF.

V usage is TRBV7-6 and J usage is TRBJ2-2; 7 positions match TRBD1. The length of the CDR3 is 16 residues. Germline assignment: CDR1 SGHVS and CDR2 FNYEAQ. Germline trimming cut 0 bases from V and 3 bases from J; bases unmatched to any gene: 4. CDR3 DNA: TGTGCCAGCAGCTTAGCCCTAACAGGGGACACCGGGGAGCTGTTTTTT. Translated: CASSLALTGDTGELFF.

The chain is built from TRBV5-1 and TRBJ2-5; 8 positions agree with TRBD1. The CDR3 loop spans 14 amino acids. V lost 3 bases and J lost 3; bases outside the gene matches: 4. Germline assignment: CDR1 SGHRS and CDR2 YFSETQ. Here the CDR3 DNA reads TGCGCCAGCAGCTCCCGACAGGGGAAAGAGACCCAGTACTTC. Amino acid sequence: CASSSRQGKETQYF.

The V gene is TRBV12-5, the J gene TRBJ1-5; TRBD1 might be the D (6 bases). Germline lookup yields CDR1 LGHNT and CDR2 FRNRAP. The CDR3 is 15 amino acids. Trimming cost V 1 base and J 3 bases, with 10 bases left between them. In DNA form, the CDR3 reads TGTGCTAGTGGTTTGGGAACAGGGCCCAATCAGCCCCAGCATTTT. Translated: CASGLGTGPNQPQHF.

The chain carries TRBV16 and TRBJ2-3; TRBD2 matches at 14 bases. V was clipped by 2 bases and J by 2 bases; unmatched bases: 9. This CDR3 spans 19 amino acids. Germline loops: CDR1 KGHSY, CDR2 FQNENV. As DNA, the CDR3 is TGTGCCAGCAGCCAAAGAGGACTAGCGGGAGGTGGAAACACAGATACGCAGTATTTT. It yields the protein CASSQRGLAGGGNTDTQYF.

The chain couples TRBV4-1 to TRBJ1-2, with TRBD1 as a possible D gene (5 bases). From germline, CDR1 is MGHRA and CDR2 YSYEKL. The V gene lost 1 base and the J gene lost 1 base, with 13 bases spanning the gap. CDR3 size: 16 residues. The CDR3 DNA reads TGCGCCAGCAGCCAAGTGCCAGGGAACCTTAACTATGGCTACACCTTC. It encodes CASSQVPGNLNYGYTF.

The chain joins TRBV15 to TRBJ2-3, with a possible D match to TRBD2 (6 bases). Germline V CDR1 and CDR2: LNHNV, YYDKDF (reference sequence). V lost 0 bases, J lost 0 bases, and 16 bases lay in between. The CDR3 extends over 18 amino acids. CDR3 sequence (DNA): TGTGCCACCAGCAGAGATTCGAAGCGGGCTGCTAGCACAGATACGCAGTATTTT. Protein product: CATSRDSKRAASTDTQYF.

J is TRBJ2-2 and V is TRBV11-1, with D perhaps TRBD1 (6 bases). Germline assignment: CDR1 SGHAT and CDR2 FQDESV (reference sequence). Trimming took off 5 bases at V and 3 bases at J, with 13 bases between the two ends. This CDR3 spans 15 amino acids. The CDR3 here is CASSIQGGDTGELFF. Here the CDR3 DNA reads TGTGCCAGCAGCATACAGGGTGGGGACACCGGGGAGCTGTTTTTT.

V and J are TRBV19 and TRBJ1-1; tentatively, D is TRBD1 (6 bases). This CDR3 has 13 residues. The germline V gene encodes CDR1 LNHDA and CDR2 SQIVND (reference sequence). Between the trimmed V and J ends, which lost 6 bases and 4 bases, there was a span of 12 bases. CDR3 DNA sequence: TGTGCCAGTAGCCTAGGCAGGGGCACTGAAGCTTTCTTT. This encodes CASSLGRGTEAFF.

V usage is TRBV4-1 and J usage is TRBJ2-2; TRBD2 aligns across 7 bases. The CDR3 sequence is 15 residues long. J lost 3 bases, V lost 5 bases, and 6 bases had no gene match. The germline gives CDR1 MGHRA, CDR2 YSYEKL. The CDR3 sequence is CASSSRDYDTGELFF. CDR3 coding DNA: TGCGCCAGCAGCTCCAGGGACTATGACACCGGGGAGCTGTTTTTT.

The rearrangement links TRBV2 to TRBJ2-1; 10 bases fit TRBD2. Germline CDR1 is SNHLY and CDR2 is FYNNEI. J lost 6 bases, V lost 5 bases, and 10 bases had no gene match. This CDR3 has 16 residues. The CDR3 nucleotides read TGTGCCAGCAGTAAAAGCCGTCTAGCGGGAGCCAATGAGCAGTTCTTC. Its translation is CASSKSRLAGANEQFF.

V and J are TRBV27 and TRBJ1-1; D gene ambiguous. Germline V CDR1 and CDR2: MNHEY, SMNVEV (reference sequence). Trimming cost V 1 base and J 1 base, with 7 bases left between them. The length of the CDR3 is 14 residues. The CDR3 DNA is TGTGCCAGCAGTTTATTGGGAGCGAACACTGAAGCTTTCTTT. It codes for CASSLLGANTEAFF.

This sequence joins TRBV4-2 and TRBJ2-5; weak D call: TRBD1 (7 bases). The J call is doubtful: the DNA matches TRBJ2-7 better. This CDR3 is 15 amino acids long. Germline V gives CDR1 LGHNA, CDR2 YNFKEQ. CDR3 nucleotides: TGTGCCAGCAGAGTGCGGGACAGCCAATCCTACGAGCAGTACTTC. It translates to CASRVRDSQSYEQYF.

This chain links TRBV7-9 with TRBJ1-2; D may be TRBD1 (5 bases). Per the germline V gene, CDR1 is SEHNR and CDR2 is FQNEAQ (reference sequence). The CDR3 extends over 16 amino acids. Between the trimmed V and J ends, which lost 4 bases and 2 bases, there was a span of 17 bases. The DNA of the CDR3 is TGTGCCAGCAGCTCCAGCCTGGGGGGAGTCAACTATGGCTACACCTTC. Protein: CASSSSLGGVNYGYTF.

Regarding this clone: The same CDR3 is also encoded by other DNA sequences in this sample. This chain joins TRBV2 and TRBJ1-1; perhaps TRBD1 as D (5 bases). The CDR3 loop spans 12 amino acids. From germline, CDR1 is SNHLY and CDR2 FYNNEI. V lost 6 bases and J 1 base, leaving 6 bases between the germline ends. CDR3 amino acids: CASSGQNTEAFF. For the CDR3, the DNA is TGTGCCAGCAGCGGACAGAACACTGAAGCTTTCTTT.

This chain links TRBV4-3 with TRBJ2-2; 10 nucleotides match TRBD2. The CDR3 runs 17 residues. Germline V lookup: CDR1 LGHNA, CDR2 YSLEER. V gave up 4 bases and J gave up 4 bases; unmatched junction bases: 9. The DNA for the CDR3 is TGCGCCAGCAGCCGAGGCCTAGCGGGGGCTACCACCGGGGAGCTGTTTTTT. Translating gives CASSRGLAGATTGELFF.